This TCR beta chain was retrieved from a study of metastatic and nonmetastatic thyroid tumors. The CDR3 consists of 16 residues. The V and J ends lost 2 bases and 2 bases respectively, with 14 bases between them. Germline CDR1 SGHRS, CDR2 YFSETQ. TCRdb re-called the PCR reads via MiXCR. The sample holds roughly 40,000 clones, approximately 18% seen once. This clone was recorded many times. Among the patients, none had received any treatment before thyroid surgery. The genes are TRBV5-1 and TRBJ1-5; TRBD1 is a possible D gene (6 bases). The sequence came from a male donor with papillary thyroid cancer or a benign thyroid nodule (not recorded which). Some clones in this sample may be carry-over from other donors' samples. The sequencing input was blood. The CDR3 nucleotides are TGCGCCAGCAGCTTCACGGGGGACATCGGCAATCAGCCCCAGCATTTT. This translates into CASSFTGDIGNQPQHF.